This T cell receptor (beta chain) emerged from a study of cytomegalovirus exposure and HLA in healthy donors. General observations from the study: The study labeled 150 to 200 TCR beta chains cytomegalovirus-associated. Indistinguishability led to the exclusion of some V segments, TRBV6-2 and TRBV6-3 included. Earlier analysis looked at TCR beta V segments, and most were productive about 90% or about 30% of the time.

Researchers ran the PCR with 60 Vbeta and 13 Jbeta primers. Profiled with immunoSEQ multiplex PCR; TCRdb holds only in-frame clones, not every one. The data show about 180,000 clones, with approximately 73% seen just once and around 2.3% held by the top ten. Whereas donors were nominally healthy upon sampling, unrecorded immune exposures were probable. Points on this clone: Antigen unknown.

The V gene lost 5 bases and the J gene lost 0 bases, with 16 bases spanning the gap. There are 16 residues in the CDR3. CDR1 and CDR2 from the germline V gene are SEHNR and FQNEAQ (reference sequence). This rearrangement joins TRBV7-9 to TRBJ2-5; TRBD1 might be the D (6 bases). The material sequenced was PBMCs. The clonotype originates from a woman aged 25 to 39 in good health and CMV-seropositive. In DNA, the CDR3 is TGTGCCAGCAGCCCTAAGACAGGAGTGTACCAAGAGACCCAGTACTTC. Protein product: CASSPKTGVYQETQYF.